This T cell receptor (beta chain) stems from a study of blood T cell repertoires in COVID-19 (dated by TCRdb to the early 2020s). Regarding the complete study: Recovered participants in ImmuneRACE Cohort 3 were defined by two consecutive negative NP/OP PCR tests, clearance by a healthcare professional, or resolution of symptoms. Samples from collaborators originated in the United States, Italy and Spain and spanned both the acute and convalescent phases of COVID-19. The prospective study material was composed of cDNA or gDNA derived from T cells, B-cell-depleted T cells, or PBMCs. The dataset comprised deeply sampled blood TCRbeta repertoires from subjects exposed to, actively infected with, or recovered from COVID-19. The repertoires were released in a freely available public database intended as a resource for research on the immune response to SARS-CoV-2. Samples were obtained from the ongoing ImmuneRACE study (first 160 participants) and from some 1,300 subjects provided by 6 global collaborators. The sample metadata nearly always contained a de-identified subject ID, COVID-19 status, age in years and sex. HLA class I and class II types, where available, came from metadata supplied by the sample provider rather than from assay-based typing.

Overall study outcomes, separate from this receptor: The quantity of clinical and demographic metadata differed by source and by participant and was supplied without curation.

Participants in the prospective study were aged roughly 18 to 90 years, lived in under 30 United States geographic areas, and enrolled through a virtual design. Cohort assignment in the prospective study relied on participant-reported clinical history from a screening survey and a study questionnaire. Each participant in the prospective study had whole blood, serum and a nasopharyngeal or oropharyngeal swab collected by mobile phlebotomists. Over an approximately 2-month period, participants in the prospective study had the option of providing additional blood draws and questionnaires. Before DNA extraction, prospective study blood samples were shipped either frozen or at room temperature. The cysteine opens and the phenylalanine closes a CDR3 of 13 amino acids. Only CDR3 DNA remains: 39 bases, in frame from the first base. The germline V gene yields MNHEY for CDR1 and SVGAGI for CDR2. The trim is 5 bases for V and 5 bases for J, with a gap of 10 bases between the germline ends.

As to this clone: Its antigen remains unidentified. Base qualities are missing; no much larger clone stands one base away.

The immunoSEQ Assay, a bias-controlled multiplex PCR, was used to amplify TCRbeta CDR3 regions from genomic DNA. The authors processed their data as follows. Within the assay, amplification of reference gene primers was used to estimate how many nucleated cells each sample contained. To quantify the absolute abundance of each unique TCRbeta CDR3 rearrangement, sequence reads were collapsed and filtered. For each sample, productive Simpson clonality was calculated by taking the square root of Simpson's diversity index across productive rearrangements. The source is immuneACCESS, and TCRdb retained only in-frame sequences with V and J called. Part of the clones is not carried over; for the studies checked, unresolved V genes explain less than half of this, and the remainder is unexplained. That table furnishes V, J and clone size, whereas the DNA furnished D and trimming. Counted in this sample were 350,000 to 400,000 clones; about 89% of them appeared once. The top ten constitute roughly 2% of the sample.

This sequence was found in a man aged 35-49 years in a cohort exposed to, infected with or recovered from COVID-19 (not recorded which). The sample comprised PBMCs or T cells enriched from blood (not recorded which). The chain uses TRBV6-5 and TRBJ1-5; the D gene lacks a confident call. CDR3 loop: CASSPAGDQPQHF. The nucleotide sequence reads TGTGCCAGCAGTCCCGCCGGGGATCAGCCCCAGCATTTT.